What follows is one T cell receptor beta chain and its context. As handled by the study authors: Reference gene primer amplification in the assay estimated nucleated cell counts. Method: immunoSEQ multiplex PCR; TCRdb's copy keeps in-frame clones and lacks some. D and trimming were read from the DNA, whereas the V and J calls and clone size are those reported in that table. This table has roughly 140,000 clones, around 87% appearing once. This specimen comes from a study of blood T cell repertoires in COVID-19. Study summary: The cDNA or gDNA used as material had been derived from T cells, B-cell-depleted T cells, or PBMCs.

The ends were cut back, 5 bases at V and 5 bases at J, with 18 bases in the middle. Per the germline V gene, CDR1 is MNHEY and CDR2 is SMNVEV (reference sequence). The CDR3 is made up of 15 amino acids. Enrolled through a virtual design, the participants were between 18 and 89 years of age and came from fewer than 30 US areas. Donors were grouped by their self-reported clinical history. This TCR was recovered from a man aged 60-69 years who had recovered from COVID-19. The sample consisted of PBMCs or T cells enriched from blood (not recorded which). The chain links TRBV27 to TRBJ1-2, with no clear D. The CDR3 spells CASSPRGAGGYGYTF. DNA for the CDR3: TGTGCCAGCAGTCCCCGGGGAGCGGGTGGGTATGGCTACACCTTC.